The 8 T cell receptor beta chains below come from one sample, sequenced in a study of blood T cell repertoires in COVID-19 (dated by TCRdb to 2019 to 2021). The library was made by the immunoSEQ multiplex PCR assay. Here the immuneACCESS table is served through TCRdb, limited to in-frame sequences with V and J called. Missing clones are a known gap in these copies; in checked studies unresolved V genes cover under half, and the rest lacks a known reason. The sample profile shows 300,000 to 400,000 clones; around 85% of them were found once. The biggest ten clones account for 1.5% to 2% of the sample. The sequenced sample was PBMCs or T cells enriched from blood (not recorded which). All receptors derive from a woman in her 30s who had been exposed to COVID-19.

This clone was recorded only once. Germline and junction disagree at one end, which may indicate a read error. The chain joins TRBV7-8 to TRBJ2-2, with D perhaps TRBD1 or TRBD2 (7 bases each). This CDR3 is 14 amino acids long. The germline V gene encodes CDR1 SGHVS and CDR2 FQNEAQ. CDR3 in DNA: TGTGCCGGCAGGGAGGGGGCGCTCACCGGGGAGCTGTTTTTT. It is translated as CAGREGALTGELFF.

The chain is built from TRBV28 and TRBJ1-4; 8 bases fit TRBD1. The CDR3 runs to 18 residues. Germline trimming cut 5 bases from V and 0 bases from J; bases unmatched to any gene: 11. Germline assignment: CDR1 MDHEN and CDR2 SYDVKM. The CDR3 here is CASSDPSGQATTNEKLFF. Written as DNA, the CDR3 is TGTGCCAGCAGTGACCCCTCGGGACAGGCTACAACTAATGAAAAACTGTTTTTT. Filled out from reference TRBV28 and TRBJ1-4, the complete variable domain reads DVKVTQSSRYLVKRTGEKVFLECVQDMDHENMFWYRQDPGLGLRLIYFSYDVKMKEKGDIPEGYSVSREKKERFSLILESASTNQTSMYLCASSDPSGQATTNEKLFFGSGTQLSVL.

Details on this clone: A read error may produce the germline difference seen at one junction end. V and J are TRBV12-3 or TRBV12-4 and TRBJ2-2; D may be TRBD2 (5 bases). The CDR3 has 13 residues. This chain's CDR3 is CASRGSSTGELFF. CDR3 in DNA: TGTGCCAGCAGGGGTTCCAGTACCGGGGAACTGTTTTTT.

V usage is TRBV7-2 and J usage is TRBJ2-5; D gene unclear. Germline V gives CDR1 SGHTA, CDR2 FQGNSA. Trimming took 1 base from V and 3 from J, leaving 9 bases between them. This CDR3 is built from 14 residues. The CDR3 region has the DNA TGTGCCAGCAGCTTAGTCAGGCCAAAAGAGACCCAGTACTTC. This codes for CASSLVRPKETQYF.

The chain recombines TRBV5-4 with TRBJ2-7; 12 bases are shared with TRBD2. The CDR3 length is 15 residues. Germline V gene data show CDR1 as SGHNT and CDR2 as YYREEE (reference sequence). V gave up 1 base and J gave up 4 bases; unmatched junction bases: 3. The CDR3 here is CASSLRTSGIYEQYF. As DNA, the CDR3 is TGTGCCAGCAGCTTGAGGACTAGCGGGATATACGAGCAGTACTTC.

This clone turned up a few times. Other DNA variants within this sample encode the same CDR3. The J gene is TRBJ1-6, the V gene TRBV10-1; the D gene is possibly TRBD1 (5 bases). The CDR3 has 14 amino acids. The germline V gene encodes CDR1 WNHNN and CDR2 SYGVQD (reference sequence). The V and J ends lost 0 bases and 10 bases respectively, with 10 bases between them. This CDR3 is CASSESIGGSPLHF. DNA for the CDR3: TGCGCCAGCAGTGAGTCGATCGGGGGATCACCCCTCCACTTT.

The chain links TRBV6-5 to TRBJ2-2, with D maybe TRBD2 (5 bases). The V gene's germline CDR1 is MNHEY and CDR2 SVGAGI. The V end lost 7 bases, the J end lost 6 bases, and 9 bases lay between the germline ends. The CDR3 runs 12 residues. CDR3 protein: CASNGGPGELFF. The DNA of the CDR3 is TGTGCCAGCAACGGCGGGCCCGGGGAGCTGTTTTTT.

The chain has TRBV11-2 and TRBJ1-6; D remains ambiguous. The V end lost 0 bases, the J end lost 4 bases, and 7 bases lay between the germline ends. Germline V gene sequence: CDR1 SGHAT, CDR2 FQNNGV. The CDR3 spans 15 residues. The CDR3 protein is CASSLDFSYNSPLHF. The CDR3 DNA sequence: TGTGCCAGCAGCTTAGATTTTAGTTATAATTCACCCCTCCACTTT. Combining the CDR3 with reference TRBV11-2 and TRBJ1-6 gives the whole variable domain EAGVAQSPRYKIIEKRQSVAFWCNPISGHATLYWYQQILGQGPKLLIQFQNNGVVDDSQLPKDRFSAERLKGVDSTLKIQPAKLEDSAVYLCASSLDFSYNSPLHFGNGTRLTVT.